This T cell receptor (beta chain) was sequenced during a study of CXCR3-negative and CXCR3-positive naive CD8 T cells. Whole-study findings and limits: No difference in surface CD5 was seen between naive subsets, and TCR strength was inferred from TRB CDR3 properties.

cDNA libraries for TRB were generated by 5' RACE incorporating UMI labels. No DNA is given; TCRdb re-called the 5' RACE reads and lists each CDR3 protein once. In total, the table holds over 70,000 distinct CDR3 sequences. With respect to this clonotype: Its antigen is as yet unknown.

Germline CDR1 reads DFQATT; CDR2 reads SNEGSKA (reference sequence). This CDR3 has 13 amino acids. The gene calls are TRBV20-1 and TRBJ2-1; without DNA, the TCRdb call of TRBD2 cannot be checked. This receptor was identified in a human donor in good health. Some clones in this sample may be carry-over from other donors' samples. The sequencing sample was made of naive CXCR3- CD8+ T cells from blood. Subset meaning: CD45RO-CCR7+CD27+CD95- naive CD8+ T cells lacking CXCR3 (TNR3-). The CDR3 spells CKGGASGTNEQFF.